A single T cell receptor (beta chain) is shown here with its context. This specimen includes other DNA sequences encoding the same CDR3. This record belongs to a study of blood T cell repertoires in COVID-19. Study-wide context: There were acute and convalescent COVID-19 samples, and they came from the United States, Italy and Spain. PBMCs, B-cell-depleted T cells, or T cells provided the cDNA or gDNA that made up the material.

Germline CDR1 is MDHEN and CDR2 is SYDVKM. The CDR3 length is 14 residues. Trimming shortened V by 3 bases and J by 4 bases, and 12 bases separated the two germline ends. Study processing details: How many nucleated cells were present was estimated from reference gene primer amplification. Only in-frame clones appear in the TCRdb table, and some are missing; sequencing was by immunoSEQ multiplex PCR. V and J calls and clone size come straight from that table; D and trimming were deduced from the DNA. The sample records around 300,000 clones, nearly 90% being singletons. The specimen was PBMCs or T cells enriched from blood (not recorded which). This clonotype was sampled from a woman in her sixties or seventies who had recovered from COVID-19. The V gene is TRBV28, the J gene TRBJ1-1; D perhaps matches TRBD1 (6 bases). CDR3 coding DNA: TGTGCCAGCAGTTTCAGGGGCGGGGGCACTGAAGCTTTCTTT. Protein sequence: CASSFRGGGTEAFF.